Listed below are T cell receptor beta chains from one sample, sequenced in a study of T cell repertoires in cytomegalovirus infection. Using its own MiXCR run on the reads, TCRdb lists one record per CDR3 protein. In the table there are 350,000 to 550,000 distinct CDR3 sequences, roughly a third of which are singletons. The source material was PBMCs. The receptors derive from a human donor in good health (CMV status not recorded). Some clones in this sample may be carry-over from other donors' samples. Both conserved end residues are part of each CDR3. A D gene is named only where the DNA matches it firmly. Rows may omit the clone size; those that give it use once, few, many or a size class.

>TRBJ2-3|-|-|TRBV12-3/TRBV12-4
CASSPAPVDTQYF
TGTGCCAGCAGTCCCGCTCCCGTGGATACGCAGTATTTT
>TRBJ1-2|TRBD1|-|TRBV10-3
CAIKEGAAANYGYTF
TGTGCCATCAAGGAGGGGGCGGCCGCTAACTATGGCTACACCTTC
>TRBJ2-5|TRBD2|few|TRBV6-6
CAGSGEAGETQYF
TGTGCCGGTAGCGGGGAGGCAGGGGAGACCCAGTACTTC
>TRBJ2-7|-|-|TRBV20-1
CSASPLDSGYEQYF
TGCAGTGCTAGCCCCCTGGATAGCGGCTACGAGCAGTACTTC
>TRBJ1-6|TRBD1|-|TRBV12-3/TRBV12-4
CASSPRTGVSPLHF
TGTGCCAGCAGTCCGAGGACAGGGGTGTCACCCCTCCACTTT
>TRBJ2-7|-|few|TRBV4-2
CASSRRSGEWNEQYF
TGTGCCAGCAGCCGTCGTTCCGGAGAATGGAACGAGCAGTACTTC
>TRBJ2-7|TRBD2|-|TRBV7-9
CASSSWEGDEQYF
TGTGCCAGCAGCTCCTGGGAGGGAGACGAGCAGTACTTC
>TRBJ2-7|TRBD2|many|TRBV2
CASSEAAGDEQYF
TGTGCCAGCAGTGAAGCGGCGGGAGACGAGCAGTACTTC
>TRBJ2-5|TRBD2|few|TRBV7-2
CASSQGLAGYRSTQYF
TGTGCCAGCAGCCAGGGACTAGCGGGGTATAGGTCGACCCAGTACTTC
>TRBJ1-6|-|-|TRBV7-2
CASSLAYGYSPLQF
TGTGCCAGCAGCTTAGCATACGGGTATTCACCCCTCCAATTT
>TRBJ1-1|TRBD1|-|TRBV2
CASRRDRGMETEAFF
TGTGCCAGCAGGAGGGACAGGGGGATGGAGACTGAAGCTTTCTTT
>TRBJ2-2|TRBD2|few|TRBV6-2/TRBV6-3
CASSRSGGTNTGELFF
TGTGCCAGCAGTAGAAGCGGGGGGACGAACACCGGGGAGCTGTTTTTT
>TRBJ2-7|TRBD1|medium-sized|TRBV7-2
CASSLARTGTGEQYF
TGTGCCAGCAGCTTAGCGAGGACAGGGACGGGGGAGCAGTACTTC
>TRBJ1-5|-|-|TRBV28
CASISREYQPQHF
TGTGCCAGCATTAGTAGAGAATATCAGCCCCAGCATTTT
>TRBJ1-1|TRBD1|-|TRBV7-6
CALSMLAPDRGVSAESFF
TGTGCCCTCAGCATGCTCGCACCCGACAGGGGGGTTTCCGCTGAATCTTTCTTT
>TRBJ1-1|TRBD1|few|TRBV2
CASTQGAGTEAFF
TGTGCCAGCACTCAGGGGGCTGGCACTGAAGCTTTCTTT
>TRBJ2-7|-|few|TRBV3-1
CASSPDRWGYEQYF
TGTGCCAGCAGCCCCGACAGGTGGGGTTACGAGCAGTACTTC
>TRBJ1-4|-|-|TRBV7-6
CASSLGLEAWTNEKLFF
TGTGCCAGCAGCTTAGGGTTGGAGGCATGGACTAATGAAAAACTGTTTTTT
>TRBJ1-6|-|few|TRBV6-5
CASARQGRGPQNSPLHF
TGTGCCAGCGCTAGGCAGGGCAGGGGCCCTCAAAATTCACCCCTCCACTTT
>TRBJ1-1|-|few|TRBV12-3/TRBV12-4
CASSSRGSKAFF
TGTGCCAGCAGTTCCAGGGGTAGTAAAGCTTTCTTT
>TRBJ1-1|-|many|TRBV7-9
CASSLVGFEAFF
TGTGCCAGCAGCTTAGTTGGATTTGAGGCTTTCTTT
>TRBJ2-5|TRBD1|many|TRBV12-3/TRBV12-4
CASSSGTVQETQYF
TGTGCCAGCAGCTCCGGGACAGTCCAAGAGACCCAGTACTTC
>TRBJ2-1|-|few|TRBV4-2
CASGPEGRDEQFF
TGTGCCAGCGGTCCGGAGGGGCGCGATGAGCAGTTCTTC